Following are 5 T cell receptor beta chains from one sample sequenced in a study of cytomegalovirus exposure and HLA in healthy donors. PCR involved 60 Vbeta and 13 Jbeta primers. Libraries were prepared by immunoSEQ multiplex PCR; TCRdb keeps only in-frame clonotypes and omits some of them. In the table there are some 200,000 clones, 70% of which are singletons. The sample taken for sequencing was PBMCs. The source is a man in his forties in good health and CMV-seropositive.

This clone was observed a few times. The CDR3 region has the DNA TGCGCCAGCAGCTCGGTGACAGGGCCAATGACTGAAGCTTTCTTT. Amino acids: CASSSVTGPMTEAFF. The chain is built from TRBV5-1 and TRBJ1-1, with 7 bases identical to TRBD1. Germline-derived CDR1 and CDR2 are SGHRS and YFSETQ. The V and J ends lost 3 bases and 5 bases, in that order; junction bases with no gene match: 10. The length of the CDR3 is 15 residues.

Only a few counts were recorded for this clone. The chain employs TRBV6-1 and TRBJ2-7, with a possible D match to TRBD2 (6 bases). V lost 6 bases, J lost 2 bases, and 14 bases lay in between. CDR1 and CDR2 from the germline V gene are MNHNS and SASEGT. This CDR3 spans 14 amino acids. In nucleotides, the CDR3 is TGTGCCAGCAGGTGGAGGGGAAGAACCTACGAGCAGTACTTC. Translation: CASRWRGRTYEQYF.

As concerns this clone: Other nucleotide sequences in the sample specify the same CDR3. This sequence joins TRBV5-1 and TRBJ2-7; D is uncertain. This CDR3 is built from 12 residues. V was cut by 2 bases and J by 6 bases, with 9 bases left in between. The germline CDR1 and CDR2 sequences are SGHRS and YFSETQ. The CDR3 bases are TGCGCCAGCAGCTTCACCGGTGGCGAGCAGTACTTC. The encoded protein is CASSFTGGEQYF. Looking up the rest from reference TRBV5-1 and TRBJ2-7 gives the full variable domain: KAGVTQTPRYLIKTRGQQVTLSCSPISGHRSVSWYQQTPGQGLQFLFEYFSETQRNKGNFPGRFSGRQFSNSRSEMNVSTLELGDSALYLCASSFTGGEQYFGPGTRLTVT.

This clone was recorded only once. The genes are TRBV6-5 and TRBJ2-3, with 9 bases matching TRBD1. Trimming at V came to 4 bases and at J to 5 bases, leaving 7 bases not matched to a gene. Germline V gene data show CDR1 as MNHEY and CDR2 as SVGAGI. This CDR3 is built from 15 residues. The CDR3 DNA reads TGTGCCAGCAGTTTTAACAGGGGGCTAGGAGATACGCAGTATTTT. It encodes CASSFNRGLGDTQYF.

This clone was recorded a few times. The CDR3 nucleotides read TGCGCCAGCAGTGACGACAGGAGGAACACTGAAGCTTTCTTT. Translating gives CASSDDRRNTEAFF. The chain recombines TRBV10-2 with TRBJ1-1; TRBD1 is a possible D gene (6 bases). Germline V lookup: CDR1 WSHSY, CDR2 SAAADI. The ends were cut back, 3 bases at V and 1 base at J, with 9 bases in the middle. CDR3 length: 14 amino acids.